This TCR beta chain was profiled in a study of blood T cell repertoires in COVID-19. As for the study in general: The analysed material was cDNA or gDNA that came from T cells, B-cell-depleted T cells, or PBMCs.

This clone was seen a single time. The V and J ends lost 4 bases and 4 bases, in that order; junction bases with no gene match: 7. The CDR3 is 14 amino acids. Germline CDR1 GTSNPN, CDR2 SVGIG (reference sequence). Data came from immunoSEQ multiplex PCR; TCRdb stores just in-frame clones and leaves some out. The sample lists about 160,000 clones, more than 60% occurring once. The specimen was peripheral blood. The V gene is TRBV30, the J gene TRBJ2-3, with TRBD1 identical over 8 bases. This TCR derives from a man between 60 and 75 years old with acute or convalescent COVID-19. In DNA, the CDR3 is TGTGCCTGGACCGGGACAGGACGCGCAGATACGCAGTATTTT. Amino acids: CAWTGTGRADTQYF.